This T cell receptor beta chain comes out of a study of T cell changes during pregnancy in multiple sclerosis. The CDR3 loop spans 15 amino acids. Germline CDR1 and CDR2: SNHLY and FYNNEI. V dropped 5 bases and J dropped 2; count of bases not matched to a gene: 7. Produced via immunoSEQ multiplex PCR; TCRdb's table is partial and in-frame only. The table has 30,000 to 40,000 clones, roughly 93% seen once. This TCR was recovered from a female donor with multiple sclerosis, enrolled in a pregnancy study. The specimen was CD4+ T cells from peripheral blood mononuclear cells, collected in the second trimester of pregnancy. V usage is TRBV2 and J usage is TRBJ2-3; 7 nucleotides agree with TRBD1. The CDR3 bases are TGTGCCAGCAGTCCCACAGGGGCCAACACAGATACGCAGTATTTT. Protein: CASSPTGANTDTQYF.